The clone carrying this T cell receptor (beta chain) came up once. The antigen is undetermined. Clones were sequenced by immunoSEQ multiplex PCR, and TCRdb holds only the in-frame ones, with some missing. This sample carries more than 65,000 clones, around 80% of them seen once, and the ten largest clones take approximately 4.5%. The data derive from a study of early stage breast cancer tumors. Study-level findings and limits: Tumors had approximately 2.7-fold higher T cell density than normal breast.

The CDR3 is made up of 13 amino acids. The germline gives CDR1 KGHSH, CDR2 LQKENI. Trimming shortened V by 2 bases and J by 6 bases, and 11 bases separated the two germline ends. The chain joins TRBV18 to TRBJ2-7; D is possibly TRBD1 (6 bases). Sequencing was done on a sample of blood. The TCR originated in a person in their 40s with breast cancer. As DNA, the CDR3 is TGTGCCAGCTCACCATCCCAGGGGAGCGAGCAGTACTTC. Translation: CASSPSQGSEQYF.